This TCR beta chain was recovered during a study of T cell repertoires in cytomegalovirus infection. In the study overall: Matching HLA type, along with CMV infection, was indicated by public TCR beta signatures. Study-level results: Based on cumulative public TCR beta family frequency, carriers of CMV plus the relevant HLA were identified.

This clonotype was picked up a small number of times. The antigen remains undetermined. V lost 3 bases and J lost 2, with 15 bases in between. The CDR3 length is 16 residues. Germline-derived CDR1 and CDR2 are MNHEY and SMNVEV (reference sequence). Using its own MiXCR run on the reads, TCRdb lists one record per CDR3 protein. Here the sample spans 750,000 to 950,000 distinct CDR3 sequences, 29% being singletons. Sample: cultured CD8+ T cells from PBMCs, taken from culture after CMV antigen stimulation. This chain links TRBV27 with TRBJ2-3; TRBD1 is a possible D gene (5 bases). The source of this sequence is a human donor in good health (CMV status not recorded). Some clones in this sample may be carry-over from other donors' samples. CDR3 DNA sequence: TGTGCCAGCAGTTTCGGTAACAGGCCGAACACAGATACGCAGTATTTT. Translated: CASSFGNRPNTDTQYF.